The clone carrying this T cell receptor beta chain was counted ten times or more. Its antigen remains unknown. The data derive from a study of T cells in Graves' hyperthyroidism and ophthalmopathy. Overall study findings and caveats: Stable hyperthyroidism was told apart from ophthalmopathy by a model built on 13 V-J features. Blood also contained most expanded thyroid clonotypes above 0.001.

From RNA transcripts, TCR beta CDR3 regions were amplified. When the TCR CDR3 underwent first-round RT-PCR, the HTBI primer set was used. TCRdb itself ran the multiplex PCR reads through MiXCR, one entry per CDR3 protein. The sample yields roughly 720,000 distinct CDR3 sequences, approximately 15% seen once. Germline assignment: CDR1 MNHEY and CDR2 SMNVEV (reference sequence). This CDR3 spans 15 amino acids. Germline trimming cut 7 bases from V and 0 bases from J; bases unmatched to any gene: 6. The hyperthyroidism patients had all been newly diagnosed, and their disease duration was under 2 months. Their ages ranged from 18 to 65 years. Uncontrolled infection, other autoimmune disease, pregnancy or lactation excluded patients.

Specimen: blood. The sequence came from a man aged 45-65 years with Graves' hyperthyroidism. The chain combines TRBV27 with TRBJ2-3; TRBD2 agrees at 8 bases. In nucleotides, the CDR3 is TGTGCCAGCACTCTAGCGGGTGCTAGCACAGATACGCAGTATTTT. Translation: CASTLAGASTDTQYF.